What follows are 15 T cell receptor beta chains derived from one specimen sequenced in a study of blood T cell repertoires in COVID-19. Generated by immunoSEQ multiplex PCR, the TCRdb table keeps only in-frame clones and is missing some. This table has 110,000 or so clones, approximately 80% appearing once. The sequenced sample consisted of peripheral blood. These receptors originate from a man aged 50 to 59 with acute or convalescent COVID-19.

The chain combines TRBV5-1 with TRBJ2-3; 9 nucleotides align to TRBD2. The junction had 16 bases not matched to a gene; V was cut back by 4 bases and J by 1 base. Germline lookup yields CDR1 SGHRS and CDR2 YFSETQ. The CDR3 sequence is 19 residues long. This chain's CDR3 is CASSATRRGGSRGTDTQYF. CDR3 bases: TGCGCCAGCAGCGCTACTCGGCGGGGGGGCAGCAGGGGCACAGATACGCAGTATTTT. Supplemented by reference TRBV5-1 and TRBJ2-3, the full variable domain reads KAGVTQTPRYLIKTRGQQVTLSCSPISGHRSVSWYQQTPGQGLQFLFEYFSETQRNKGNFPGRFSGRQFSNSRSEMNVSTLELGDSALYLCASSATRRGGSRGTDTQYFGPGTRLTVL.

The CDR3 DNA is TGCGCCAGCAGCCAAAGGGTGACGGGACAGGGGAGGGACGGCAATCAGCCCCAGCATTTT. Translated, it gives CASSQRVTGQGRDGNQPQHF. The rearrangement links TRBV4-1 to TRBJ1-5; TRBD1 matches at 10 bases. Germline CDR1 and CDR2: MGHRA and YSYEKL. J gave up 2 bases and V 2 bases, and 15 bases lay outside the gene matches. The CDR3 loop spans 20 amino acids.

This chain joins TRBV18 and TRBJ2-7; perhaps TRBD1 as D (5 bases). The ends were cut back, 4 bases at V and 0 bases at J, with 10 bases in the middle. The CDR3 consists of 14 residues. Per germline, CDR1 KGHSH and CDR2 LQKENI. CDR3 amino acids: CASSQQDSSYEQYF. The CDR3 DNA is TGTGCCAGCTCACAACAGGATTCCTCCTACGAGCAGTACTTC.

The chain links TRBV5-1 to TRBJ2-2, with D maybe TRBD2 (5 bases). Germline V gene data show CDR1 as SGHRS and CDR2 as YFSETQ. This CDR3 is 14 amino acids long. Trimming took off 5 bases at V and 5 bases at J, with 13 bases between the two ends. The CDR3 DNA sequence: TGCGCCAGCAGATTTCGGACTGAAACCGGGGAGCTGTTTTTT. It specifies CASRFRTETGELFF.

This chain joins TRBV7-9 and TRBJ1-1; D is unclear. The ends were cut back, 5 bases at V and 5 bases at J, with 9 bases in the middle. Germline V gene lookup returns CDR1 SEHNR and CDR2 FQNEAQ (reference sequence). CDR3 length equals 12 residues. Written as DNA, the CDR3 is TGTGCCAGCAGCCCTAGTGTTACTGAAGCTTTCTTT. This sequence encodes CASSPSVTEAFF.

This chain links TRBV20-1 with TRBJ1-1; D not resolved. The V and J ends lost 3 bases and 10 bases respectively, with 12 bases between them. Germline V lookup: CDR1 DFQATT, CDR2 SNEGSKA (reference sequence). CDR3 length: 11 amino acids. The CDR3 sequence: CSASSGIGAFF. In DNA, the CDR3 is TGCAGTGCTAGTTCCGGGATTGGAGCTTTCTTT.

The V gene is TRBV6-1, the J gene TRBJ1-5, with TRBD1 as a possible D gene (5 bases). Germline V gene data show CDR1 as MNHNS and CDR2 as SASEGT. There are 14 residues in the CDR3. V lost 3 bases, J lost 10 bases, and 16 bases lay in between. DNA of the CDR3: TGTGCCAGCAGTGACCAGGGTGGAGAATCACCCCAGCATTTT. It specifies CASSDQGGESPQHF.

V and J are TRBV6-5 and TRBJ1-2, with TRBD1 matching 7 bases. CDR1 is MNHEY, CDR2 SVGAGI, per germline. The CDR3 totals 12 residues. V shed 10 bases, J shed 6 bases, and the junction held 8 bases outside the gene matches. DNA of the CDR3: TGTGCCACCACAGGGGATCGAAATGGCTACACCTTC. Its translation is CATTGDRNGYTF.

The J gene is TRBJ1-1, the V gene TRBV2; D perhaps matches TRBD1 (6 bases). Deletions cut 11 bases from V and 1 base from J, with 17 bases between. Germline loops: CDR1 SNHLY, CDR2 FYNNEI. This CDR3 contains 14 residues. The CDR3 loop reads CAATKRTENTEAFF. CDR3 DNA: TGTGCCGCAACTAAAAGGACAGAGAACACTGAAGCTTTCTTT.

This chain links TRBV3-1 (or the pseudogene TRBV3-2) with TRBJ1-6; tentative D call: TRBD1 (6 bases). Germline CDR1 LGHDT, CDR2 YNNKEL (reference sequence). The ends were cut back, 4 bases at V and 8 bases at J, with 15 bases in the middle. The CDR3 consists of 15 residues. The CDR3 protein is CASSPGSRGYSPLHF. The CDR3 coding sequence is TGTGCCAGCAGCCCCGGTAGCAGGGGCTATTCACCCCTCCACTTT.

The chain is built from TRBV7-3 and TRBJ2-3, with a weak D call TRBD1 (7 bases). Germline CDR1 reads SGHTA; CDR2 reads FQGTGA. Between the trimmed V and J ends, which lost 5 bases and 2 bases, there was a span of 17 bases. CDR3 length: 16 amino acids. The CDR3: CASSQSRGASTDTQYF. CDR3 bases: TGTGCCAGCAGCCAGTCCAGGGGGGCTTCCACAGATACGCAGTATTTT.

The chain carries TRBV4-1 and TRBJ1-1; tentatively, D is TRBD1 (5 bases). The CDR3 has 19 amino acids. V gave up 0 bases and J gave up 0 bases, with 20 bases separating them. Germline assignment: CDR1 MGHRA and CDR2 YSYEKL. CDR3 sequence (DNA): TGCGCCAGCAGCCAAGATCTTGCCCGGTTTAGGGGCATGAACACTGAAGCTTTCTTT. Translation: CASSQDLARFRGMNTEAFF.

V and J are TRBV19 and TRBJ1-5; unclear D gene. This CDR3 is built from 14 residues. V dropped 5 bases and J dropped 0 bases, with 8 bases sitting between them. CDR1 is LNHDA, CDR2 SQIVND, per germline (reference sequence). The CDR3 nucleotides are TGTGCCAGTAGTCGCATCTATAGCAATCAGCCCCAGCATTTT. Encoded protein: CASSRIYSNQPQHF.

The chain is built from TRBV10-2 and TRBJ2-4, with D perhaps TRBD2 (6 bases). The germline gives CDR1 WSHSY, CDR2 SAAADI. Deletions cut 2 bases from V and 12 bases from J, with 14 bases between. The length of the CDR3 is 13 residues. CDR3 loop: CASSEIGRGGQYF. CDR3 bases: TGCGCCAGCAGTGAGATAGGTAGGGGAGGTCAGTACTTC.

The chain carries TRBV27 and TRBJ2-1; possibly TRBD1 for D (5 bases). The CDR3 is 21 amino acids. Trimming stripped 0 bases from V and 4 bases from J, with 28 bases between. In germline, CDR1 is MNHEY, CDR2 SMNVEV (reference sequence). The CDR3 spells CASSLSASRDRATILYNEQFF. CDR3 DNA sequence: TGTGCCAGCAGTTTATCGGCGTCCAGGGATAGGGCGACAATCCTGTACAATGAGCAGTTCTTC.